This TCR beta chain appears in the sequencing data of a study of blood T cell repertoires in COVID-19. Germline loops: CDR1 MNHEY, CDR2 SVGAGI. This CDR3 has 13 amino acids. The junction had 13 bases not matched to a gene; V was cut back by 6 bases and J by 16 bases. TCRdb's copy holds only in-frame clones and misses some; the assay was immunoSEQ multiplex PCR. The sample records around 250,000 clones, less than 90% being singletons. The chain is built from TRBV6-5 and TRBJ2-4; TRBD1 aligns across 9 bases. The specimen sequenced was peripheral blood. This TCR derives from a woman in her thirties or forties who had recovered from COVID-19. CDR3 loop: CASRQPRDRDAYF. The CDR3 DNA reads TGTGCCAGCAGGCAGCCCCGGGACAGGGATGCTTACTTC.